The 32 T cell receptor beta chains in this list originate from one sample, sequenced in a study of T-cell reconstitution after alpha-beta-depleted transplantation in children. Unique molecular identifiers were incorporated into the prepared TCRbeta library. Each CDR3 protein is one row after TCRdb ran MiXCR on the PCR reads. Counted here are hundreds of thousands of distinct CDR3 sequences, around 15% occurring once; the ten biggest clones make up approximately 29%. Specimen: PBMCs, mostly from graft donor cells, collected 360 days after TCRalphabeta/CD19-depleted stem cell transplant. The receptors come from a boy in the first two years of life who had a stem cell transplant for Wiskott-Aldrich syndrome, so the T cells may come from the graft donor.

J is TRBJ2-7 and V is TRBV7-6; 8 bases align to TRBD1. Germline V gene data show CDR1 as SGHVS and CDR2 as FNYEAQ. Trimming cost V 6 bases and J 5 bases; bases outside gene matches: 6. This CDR3 has 13 residues. The CDR3 loop reads CASSIRDRHEQYF. CDR3 in DNA: TGTGCCAGCAGTATCCGGGACAGGCACGAGCAGTACTTC. The whole variable domain, filled in from reference TRBV7-6 and TRBJ2-7, reads GAGVSQSPRYKVTKRGQDVALRCDPISGHVSLYWYRQALGQGPEFLTYFNYEAQQDKSGLPNDRFSAERPEGSISTLTIQRTEQRDSAMYRCASSIRDRHEQYFGPGTRLTVT.

This clonotype turned up a few times. The V gene is TRBV29-1, the J gene TRBJ1-1; the D is unclear. Per germline, CDR1 SQVTM and CDR2 ANQGSEA. The length of the CDR3 is 12 residues. Deletions cut 7 bases from V and 4 bases from J, with 13 bases between. CDR3 sequence (DNA): TGCAGCGCCGTCAAGGAAATCACTGAAGCTTTCTTT. Translating gives CSAVKEITEAFF.

The CDR3 is CASSEAGQNQPQHF. CDR3 nucleotides: TGTGCCAGCAGTGAAGCAGGACAGAATCAGCCCCAGCATTTT. This chain joins TRBV6-1 and TRBJ1-5, with D possibly matching TRBD1 (6 bases). Trimming cost V 0 bases and J 4 bases, with 7 bases left between them. CDR1 MNHNS and CDR2 SASEGT come from the germline V gene. This CDR3 has 14 amino acids.

The chain is built from TRBV5-1 and TRBJ2-5; the match to TRBD2 covers 7 bases. The CDR3 has 15 residues. The germline V gene encodes CDR1 SGHRS and CDR2 YFSETQ. With V trimmed by 0 bases and J by 2 bases, 4 bases remained unmatched. The CDR3 spells CASSLDPGLQETQYF. In DNA form, the CDR3 reads TGCGCCAGCAGCTTGGACCCGGGACTACAAGAGACCCAGTACTTC.

V gene TRBV13 combines with J gene TRBJ2-7, with 8 bases lining up with TRBD1. CDR1 is PRHDT, CDR2 FYEKMQ, per germline (reference sequence). The V and J ends lost 8 bases and 3 bases, in that order; junction bases with no gene match: 6. This CDR3 comprises 13 residues. The CDR3 DNA sequence: TGTGCCAGCTGGCAGGGGGCAGACTACGAGCAGTACTTC. This sequence encodes CASWQGADYEQYF. The full variable domain, in which reference TRBV13 and TRBJ2-7 provide the parts outside the CDR3, is AAGVIQSPRHLIKEKRETATLKCYPIPRHDTVYWYQQGPGQDPQFLISFYEKMQSDKGSIPDRFSAQQFSDYHSELNMSSLELGDSALYFCASWQGADYEQYFGPGTRLTVT.

The V call is TRBV10-2, the J call TRBJ2-3; unclear D gene. CDR3 length: 13 residues. CDR1 and CDR2 from the germline V gene are WSHSY and SAAADI. V was cut by 8 bases and J by 1 base, with 10 bases left in between. CDR3 coding DNA: TGCGCCAGCTTGAAAACGGGCACAGATACGCAGTATTTT. Amino acid sequence: CASLKTGTDTQYF.

The chain employs TRBV6-5 and TRBJ2-7, with D tentatively TRBD1 (7 bases). CDR3 size: 15 residues. Germline V gene sequence: CDR1 MNHEY, CDR2 SVGAGI. V lost 0 bases to trimming and J lost 4 bases, with 13 bases between them. The CDR3 DNA sequence: TGTGCCAGCAGTTACTCGGCGGGACAGCGATACGAGCAGTACTTC. Its protein is CASSYSAGQRYEQYF.

The chain couples TRBV5-1 to TRBJ2-1; 14 bases align to TRBD2. Per germline, CDR1 SGHRS and CDR2 YFSETQ. The CDR3 spans 16 residues. J gave up 7 bases and V 4 bases, and 7 bases lay outside the gene matches. CDR3 sequence reads: CASSGGTSGRGNEQFF. The CDR3 DNA sequence: TGCGCCAGCAGCGGGGGGACTAGCGGGAGAGGAAATGAGCAGTTCTTC.

This clonotype was detected only a few times. The chain is built from TRBV20-1 and TRBJ2-3; 7 nucleotides agree with TRBD2. Per the germline V gene, CDR1 is DFQATT and CDR2 is SNEGSKA (reference sequence). The CDR3 totals 14 residues. V gave up 4 bases and J gave up 4 bases; unmatched junction bases: 8. CDR3 DNA sequence: TGCAGTGCTACGGGGGGAGGGCCTGCAGATACGCAGTATTTT. Protein sequence: CSATGGGPADTQYF.

This chain links TRBV27 with TRBJ2-2, with TRBD2 as a possible D gene (7 bases). Per germline, CDR1 MNHEY and CDR2 SMNVEV (reference sequence). This CDR3 is 14 amino acids long. The germline V and J ends were trimmed by 3 bases and 4 bases, with 9 bases remaining between them. In DNA, the CDR3 is TGTGCCAGCAGTTTCGGGGGGCGCACCGGGGAGCTGTTTTTT. It codes for CASSFGGRTGELFF.

This clonotype rates as medium-sized (0.01 to 0.1%). The chain carries TRBV24-1 and TRBJ2-5; 7 nucleotides align to TRBD1. V shed 4 bases and J 2 bases; nucleotides not matched to a gene: 3. This CDR3 is built from 14 residues. Germline CDR1 is KGHDR and CDR2 is SFDVKD. CDR3 bases: TGTGCCACCAGTGAAGGGGGCCTGCAAGAGACCCAGTACTTC. As protein: CATSEGGLQETQYF.

This clonotype was seen only once. One junction end does not reproduce the germline sequence, and a read error may be involved. The rearrangement joins TRBV20-1 to TRBJ2-3, with D perhaps matching TRBD2 (5 bases). CDR1 DFQATT and CDR2 SNEGSKA come from the germline V gene (reference sequence). The CDR3 spans 10 residues. The CDR3: CSARDFRRDF. The CDR3, as DNA: TGCAGTGCTAGGGACTTTCGCCGGGATTTT.

This clonotype turned up a few times. The chain links TRBV20-1 to TRBJ1-1; D remains ambiguous. Germline V gene sequence: CDR1 DFQATT, CDR2 SNEGSKA (reference sequence). This CDR3 is built from 12 residues. With 2 bases removed from V and 1 base from J, the gap between germline ends came to 5 bases. CDR3 in amino acids: CSARMWNTEAFF. CDR3 DNA sequence: TGCAGTGCTAGAATGTGGAACACTGAAGCTTTCTTT.

This clonotype was observed a handful of times. V usage is TRBV7-2 and J usage is TRBJ2-2; D not resolved. Germline lookup yields CDR1 SGHTA and CDR2 FQGNSA. The CDR3 has 13 residues. The V gene lost 4 bases and the J gene lost 2 bases, with 5 bases spanning the gap. The CDR3 DNA reads TGTGCCAGCAGCTCGCCAAACACCGGGGAGCTGTTTTTT. Its translation: CASSSPNTGELFF. The full variable domain, its missing parts supplied by reference TRBV7-2 and TRBJ2-2, is GAGVSQSPSNKVTEKGKDVELRCDPISGHTALYWYRQSLGQGLEFLIYFQGNSAPDKSGLPSDRFSAERTGGSVSTLTIQRTQQEDSAVYLCASSSPNTGELFFGEGSRLTVL.

This clonotype was detected only once. The chain combines TRBV5-1 with TRBJ2-5; D is unresolved. CDR1 SGHRS and CDR2 YFSETQ come from the germline V gene. The CDR3 spans 14 residues. V lost 7 bases to trimming and J lost 5 bases, with 18 bases between them. The CDR3 DNA sequence: TGCGCCAGCCGGTGGGTTCAGTCCGGGGAGACCCAGTACTTC. Protein: CASRWVQSGETQYF.

The J gene is TRBJ2-3, the V gene TRBV10-1; 8 nucleotides agree with TRBD1. Germline trimming cut 6 bases from V and 0 bases from J; bases unmatched to any gene: 5. Per the germline V gene, CDR1 is WNHNN and CDR2 is SYGVQD (reference sequence). The CDR3 is 15 residues long. CDR3 in DNA: TGCGCCAGCAGCCCGGACAGGGAGAGCACAGATACGCAGTATTTT. It yields the protein CASSPDRESTDTQYF.

This clonotype was seen at least ten times. CDR3 sequence: CASSLWFGGELFF. The DNA of the CDR3 is TGTGCCAGCAGCCTTTGGTTCGGCGGGGAGCTGTTTTTT. The rearrangement links TRBV11-2 to TRBJ2-2; the D is unclear. The germline V gene has CDR1 SGHAT and CDR2 FQNNGV. V was pared by 5 bases and J by 7 bases, with 11 bases between. The CDR3 has 13 residues.

This clonotype was observed a few times. This chain joins TRBV11-2 and TRBJ2-7, with D unresolved. Between the trimmed V and J ends, which lost 5 bases and 5 bases, there was a span of 13 bases. CDR3 length equals 13 residues. Germline loops: CDR1 SGHAT, CDR2 FQNNGV. In DNA form, the CDR3 reads TGTGCCAGCAGCAGGAATAGTGTTGACGAGCAGTACTTC. Protein: CASSRNSVDEQYF.

V gene TRBV12-3 or TRBV12-4 combines with J gene TRBJ2-3; possible D gene TRBD2, 5 bases. V gave up 0 bases and J gave up 0 bases, with 13 bases separating them. The CDR3 loop spans 17 amino acids. CDR3 residues: CASSLASRTASTDTQYF. CDR3 DNA sequence: TGTGCCAGCAGTTTAGCCAGTCGGACTGCTAGCACAGATACGCAGTATTTT.

The chain uses TRBV4-1 and TRBJ2-1; D is possibly TRBD1 (6 bases). This CDR3 is built from 13 residues. The germline CDR1 and CDR2 sequences are MGHRA and YSYEKL. V was cut by 2 bases and J by 8 bases, with 10 bases left in between. CDR3 nucleotide sequence: TGCGCCAGCAGCCAATCAGGGGTGCATGAGCAGTTCTTC. Translating gives CASSQSGVHEQFF.

This clonotype was counted between two and nine times. This sequence joins TRBV24-1 and TRBJ2-1; D unresolved. The germline V gene has CDR1 KGHDR and CDR2 SFDVKD. Trimming cost V 2 bases and J 7 bases, with 17 bases left between them. The CDR3 is 16 amino acids. CDR3 loop: CATSDSWGIPPNEQFF. The DNA for the CDR3 is TGTGCCACCAGTGATTCTTGGGGTATCCCTCCTAATGAGCAGTTCTTC.

There are a few counts of this clonotype. V and J are TRBV4-1 and TRBJ2-1; 8 bases align to TRBD2. J gave up 9 bases and V 0 bases, and 16 bases lay outside the gene matches. Per the germline V gene, CDR1 is MGHRA and CDR2 is YSYEKL. The CDR3 spans 18 residues. The CDR3 DNA is TGCGCCAGCAGCCAAGATAGACTAGCGAGTTGGGTACACAGTGAGCAGTTCTTC. It specifies CASSQDRLASWVHSEQFF.

This clonotype was picked up a small number of times. V and J are TRBV25-1 and TRBJ2-3; D gene ambiguous. The CDR3 sequence is 14 residues long. Germline assignment: CDR1 MGHDK and CDR2 SYGVNS. Between the trimmed V and J ends, which lost 1 base and 1 base, there was a span of 6 bases. CDR3 nucleotide sequence: TGTGCCAGCAGTGAATCCCGCGGCACAGATACGCAGTATTTT. Protein sequence: CASSESRGTDTQYF.

The V gene is TRBV29-1, the J gene TRBJ2-1; unclear D gene. V lost 6 bases and J lost 4, with 10 bases in between. In germline, CDR1 is SQVTM, CDR2 ANQGSEA. This CDR3 contains 12 residues. In nucleotides, the CDR3 is TGCAGCGTGGGATCCGGGTACAATGAGCAGTTCTTC. This gives the protein CSVGSGYNEQFF.

The chain is built from TRBV3-1 and TRBJ2-1; D is undetermined. The V end was cut by 3 bases, the J end by 4 bases, with 7 bases between. This CDR3 has 13 amino acids. Germline CDR1 and CDR2: LGHDT and YNNKEL (reference sequence). The CDR3 DNA is TGTGCCAGCAGCCACGCATTGTACAATGAGCAGTTCTTC. The encoded protein is CASSHALYNEQFF.

This clonotype appeared many times. The V and J genes are TRBV5-1 and TRBJ2-5; perhaps TRBD1 as D (6 bases). Germline V lookup: CDR1 SGHRS, CDR2 YFSETQ. Trimming shortened V by 0 bases and J by 3 bases, and 6 bases separated the two germline ends. This CDR3 has 13 amino acids. The CDR3 DNA reads as TGCGCCAGCAGCTTGGAGGGGGAAGAGACCCAGTACTTC. Its translation: CASSLEGEETQYF. The whole variable domain, filled in from reference TRBV5-1 and TRBJ2-5, reads KAGVTQTPRYLIKTRGQQVTLSCSPISGHRSVSWYQQTPGQGLQFLFEYFSETQRNKGNFPGRFSGRQFSNSRSEMNVSTLELGDSALYLCASSLEGEETQYFGPGTRLLVL.

This clonotype has just a few counts. The V gene is TRBV12-3 or TRBV12-4, the J gene TRBJ2-1; 8 nucleotides line up with TRBD2. The CDR3 runs 18 residues. J was trimmed by 0 bases and V by 4 bases; bases with no gene match: 11. As DNA, the CDR3 is TGTGCCAGCAGTTCCGGGACTAGGAACCCGAACTCCTACAATGAGCAGTTCTTC. Protein sequence: CASSSGTRNPNSYNEQFF.

J is TRBJ2-3 and V is TRBV12-3 or TRBV12-4, with unresolved D. The ends were cut back, 0 bases at V and 4 bases at J, with 11 bases in the middle. This CDR3 is 15 amino acids long. Here the CDR3 DNA reads TGTGCCAGCAGTTTAGCCGGCTACCCCTCAGATACGCAGTATTTT. Amino acids: CASSLAGYPSDTQYF.

The rearrangement joins TRBV10-2 to TRBJ2-7, with D hard to call. CDR1 and CDR2 (germline): WSHSY, SAAADI. The CDR3 runs 13 residues. Between the trimmed V and J ends, which lost 3 bases and 3 bases, there was a span of 9 bases. The CDR3 nucleotides are TGCGCCAGCAGTGAATCGAGGAACTACGAGCAGTACTTC. Protein product: CASSESRNYEQYF.

This clonotype was found a few times. The CDR3 DNA sequence: TGTGCCAGCAGTTTAGGACAGGGGGCTTTCAATCAGCCCCAGCATTTT. Translation: CASSLGQGAFNQPQHF. The rearrangement uses TRBV12-3 or TRBV12-4 and TRBJ1-5, with 10 nucleotides matching TRBD1. V gave up 1 base and J gave up 3 bases; unmatched junction bases: 3. CDR3 length: 16 residues.

This clonotype has a single count. The chain combines TRBV21-1 with TRBJ1-1; the table's D call TRBD1 went unverified against the DNA. TRBV21-1 is a known pseudogene. CDR3 length: 15 residues. The CDR3 spells CASSRPWGRTTEAFF. The CDR3 DNA sequence: TGTGCCAGCAGCAGGCCATGGGGGAGGACCACTGAAGCTTTCTTT.

Only a few counts were recorded for this clonotype. The V and J genes are TRBV6-1 and TRBJ1-5; D is perhaps TRBD1 (5 bases). The CDR3 runs to 15 residues. V was shortened by 8 bases and J by 4 bases, with 18 bases between the two germline ends. In germline, CDR1 is MNHNS, CDR2 SASEGT. CDR3 loop: CASGRDFDQNQPQHF. CDR3 sequence (DNA): TGTGCCAGCGGCCGGGACTTCGATCAGAATCAGCCCCAGCATTTT.